This T cell receptor (beta chain) was sequenced during a study of CD8+ T cells in alopecia areata. Study observations and caveats: During tofacitinib treatment, many expanded lesional clones remained in scalp and blood. When scalp samples are sequenced, resident alphabeta T cells of normal skin are also captured. Clonality in the scalp and expanded CD8+ clones ranked among the top 100 were significantly decreased by tofacitinib. For lesional scalp, especially alopecia totalis/universalis, clonality was higher than in normal scalp.

Sequencing templates came from extracted RNA that was reverse transcribed into cDNA. Profiling relied on immunoSEQ multiplex PCR, and the TCRdb table lists in-frame clones only, not all of them. This table has roughly 230,000 clones, around two fifths appearing once. With regard to this clone: The antigen is not known.

Specified treatment: oral pan-JAK inhibitor, 5-10 mg twice daily. This clonotype was obtained from a human donor with alopecia areata. This material consisted of CD4+ T cells sorted from blood, taken at approximately week 36, from a patient treated with tofacitinib.

This chain's CDR3 is CASNGGPGYNEQFF. In DNA form, the CDR3 reads TGTGCCAGCAACGGAGGCCCCGGCTACAATGAGCAGTTCTTC. The V call is TRBV9, the J call TRBJ2-1; tentative D call: TRBD2 (5 bases). In germline, CDR1 is SGDLS, CDR2 YYNGEE. The length of the CDR3 is 14 residues. The germline V and J ends were trimmed by 6 bases and 3 bases, with 13 bases remaining between them.